This T cell receptor beta chain was identified in a study of blood T cell repertoires in COVID-19. Individuals drawn from around 24 US areas were roughly 18 to 100 years old. Participants were placed into cohorts based on the clinical history they reported. Original methodology: Counts of nucleated cells, estimated from reference gene primer amplification, were obtained. Repertoires were generated with immunoSEQ multiplex PCR, while TCRdb's copy carries only in-frame clones and drops some. The V and J calls and clone size were taken over from that table, and D and trimming were inferred from the DNA. This sample carries about 150,000 clones, roughly 90% of them seen once, and the ten largest clones take 6% to 8.5%. Material: PBMCs or T cells enriched from blood (not recorded which). This receptor was taken from a woman between 50 and 59 years old who had recovered from COVID-19.

CDR3 protein: CASSLGGGETQYF. The CDR3 DNA reads as TGTGCCAGCAGCTTGGGCGGGGGGGAGACCCAGTACTTC. The chain links TRBV7-6 to TRBJ2-5; 8 nucleotides align to TRBD2. The CDR3 has 13 residues. In germline, CDR1 is SGHVS, CDR2 FNYEAQ. Germline trimming cut 3 bases from V and 5 bases from J; bases unmatched to any gene: 2.